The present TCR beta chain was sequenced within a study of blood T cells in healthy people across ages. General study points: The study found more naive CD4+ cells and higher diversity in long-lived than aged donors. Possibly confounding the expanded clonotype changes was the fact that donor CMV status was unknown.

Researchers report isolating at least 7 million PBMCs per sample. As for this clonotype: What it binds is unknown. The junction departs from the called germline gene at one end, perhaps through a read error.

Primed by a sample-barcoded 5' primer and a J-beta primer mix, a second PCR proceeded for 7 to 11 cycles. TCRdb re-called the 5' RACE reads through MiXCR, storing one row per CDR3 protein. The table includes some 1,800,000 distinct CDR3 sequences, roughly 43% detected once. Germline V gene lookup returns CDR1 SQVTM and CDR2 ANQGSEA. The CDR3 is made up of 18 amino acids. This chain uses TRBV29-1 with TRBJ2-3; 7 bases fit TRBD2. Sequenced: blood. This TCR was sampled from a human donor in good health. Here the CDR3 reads CNVRGGRDYGSSTDTQYF. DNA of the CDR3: TGCAACGTTCGAGGAGGGCGGGACTACGGTTCTAGCACAGATACGCAGTATTTT.